This entry lists 19 T cell receptor beta chains sequenced from one sample in a study of Tregs in tolerant kidney transplant recipients. Clones were sequenced by immunoSEQ multiplex PCR, and TCRdb holds only the in-frame ones, with some missing. The sample table sets out 31,000 or so clones. The input for sequencing was CD8+ T cells from blood, taken before the transplant. The receptor source for this set is a human donor who received a combined kidney and bone marrow transplant.

With regard to this clone: Read coverage stops 3 residues before the CDR3 terminus; the germline J gene supplies the remainder. The chain links TRBV20-1 to TRBJ2-1; 11 positions agree with TRBD2. The CDR3 length is 17 residues. CDR1 and CDR2 (germline): DFQATT, SNEGSKA (reference sequence). V shed 4 bases, J shed 5 bases, and the junction held 13 bases outside the gene matches. Incomplete CDR3 DNA: TGCAGTGCTACGGCTCGGGCTAGCGGGAGGTACGACAATGAG. Its protein product is CSATARASGRYDNE. The CDR3 in full is CSATARASGRYDNEQFF.

With regard to this clone: The CDR3 end falls 3 residues outside the read, so it is completed with the germline J gene. V gene TRBV5-1 combines with J gene TRBJ2-7; 9 bases align to TRBD2. The germline V gene has CDR1 SGHRS and CDR2 YFSETQ. This CDR3 is 16 amino acids long. V lost 1 base, J lost 1 base, and 6 bases stayed unmatched. CDR3 region: CASSLFSGRPSYEQYF. The sequenced CDR3 bases are TGCGCCAGCAGCTTGTTTAGCGGGAGACCTTCCTACGAG.

Worth noting for this clone: The CDR3 is cut off 3 residues early in the read; its end comes from the germline J gene. V and J are TRBV29-1 and TRBJ2-7; 10 nucleotides align to TRBD2. Germline CDR1 is SQVTM and CDR2 is ANQGSEA. With V trimmed by 3 bases and J by 5 bases, 7 bases remained unmatched. This CDR3 is built from 14 residues. Partial CDR3 DNA: TGCAGCGTTGATAGTCTAGCGGGAGCCAACGAG. Translation: CSVDSLAGANE. The full CDR3 protein is CSVDSLAGANEQYF.

With regard to this clone: The read terminates 3 residues ahead of where the CDR3 ends, so the germline J gene completes it. This specimen includes other DNA sequences encoding the same CDR3. V and J are TRBV30 and TRBJ1-1; 7 bases line up with TRBD1. Trimming took 4 bases from V and 0 from J; bases not matched to a gene: 5. The CDR3 consists of 14 residues. Germline lookup yields CDR1 GTSNPN and CDR2 SVGIG (reference sequence). The CDR3 loop reads CAWNLGQVNTEAFF. The CDR3 bases that were read are TGTGCCTGGAACCTTGGACAGGTGAACACTGAA.

Of note for this clone: The CDR3 goes on 3 residues after the read ends, and that part is filled in from the germline J gene. The V call is TRBV5-1, the J call TRBJ1-1; 8 nucleotides match TRBD1. CDR1 and CDR2 from the germline V gene are SGHRS and YFSETQ. The CDR3 length is 14 residues. The trim removed 2 bases at V and 4 bases at J, leaving 4 bases unmatched. The sequenced CDR3 bases are TGCGCCAGCAGCTTAGGACAGGGCGGCACTGAA. It yields the protein CASSLGQGGTE. The whole CDR3 is CASSLGQGGTEAFF.

About this clone itself: The CDR3 is cut off 3 residues early in the read; its end comes from the germline J gene. V and J are TRBV6-2 or TRBV6-3 and TRBJ2-2; 8 bases are shared with TRBD1. The CDR3 is 11 residues long. Germline V gene data show CDR1 as MNHEY and CDR2 as SVGEGT. The covered CDR3 bases are TGTGCCAGCAGTTCAGACAGGGGG. It specifies CASSSDRG. The full CDR3 is CASSSDRGLFF.

On this clone: With the read ending 3 residues before the CDR3 end, the germline J gene is used to fill in that end. The rearrangement joins TRBV20-1 to TRBJ2-5, with TRBD2 identical over 9 bases. The CDR3 extends over 15 amino acids. Per the germline V gene, CDR1 is DFQATT and CDR2 is SNEGSKA (reference sequence). V lost 2 bases, J lost 4 bases, and 8 bases stayed unmatched. The CDR3 reads CSARPRTSEGETQYF. CDR3 bases read: TGCAGTGCTAGACCCCGGACTAGCGAGGGAGAGACC.

Of note for this clone: The read comes to an end 3 residues before the CDR3 does, leaving the germline J gene to fill in the end. The chain has TRBV20-1 and TRBJ2-7, with D possibly being TRBD2 (6 bases). Trimming stripped 0 bases from V and 3 bases from J, with 9 bases between. Germline V gives CDR1 DFQATT, CDR2 SNEGSKA (reference sequence). The CDR3 consists of 13 residues. Partial CDR3 DNA: TGCAGTGCTAGAGAAACTAGCAGCTACGAG. Encoded protein: CSARETSSYE. From start to end, the CDR3 is CSARETSSYEQYF.

The DNA read from the CDR3 is TGTGCCAGCAGCTTGGAAGGGGCCGAA. Protein sequence: CASSLEGAE. The whole CDR3 sequence reads CASSLEGAEAFF. This chain joins TRBV5-4 and TRBJ1-1, with D possibly TRBD1 on 5 matching bases. The CDR3 is cut off 3 residues early in the read; its end comes from the germline J gene. The CDR3 is 12 amino acids. CDR1 is SGHNT and CDR2 is YYREEE in the germline V gene (reference sequence).

The sequenced part of the CDR3 DNA is TGCGCCAGCAGCTCAACTAGCGGGAAGGTGGACGAG. Translating gives CASSSTSGKVDE. The complete CDR3 protein is CASSSTSGKVDEQYF. V and J are TRBV5-1 and TRBJ2-7, with 10 nucleotides matching TRBD2. The read gets to within 3 residues of the CDR3 end, and the germline J gene fills in the rest. The CDR3 totals 15 residues. CDR1 and CDR2 from the germline V gene are SGHRS and YFSETQ. Trimming cost V 3 bases and J 5 bases; bases outside gene matches: 8. Full variable domain (missing parts from reference TRBV5-1 and TRBJ2-7): KAGVTQTPRYLIKTRGQQVTLSCSPISGHRSVSWYQQTPGQGLQFLFEYFSETQRNKGNFPGRFSGRQFSNSRSEMNVSTLELGDSALYLCASSSTSGKVDEQYFGPGTRLTVT.

This clone is identified as medium-sized from frequency. The read terminates 3 residues before the CDR3 end, so the remaining end is supplied by the germline J gene. The chain carries TRBV3-1 (or the pseudogene TRBV3-2) and TRBJ2-1; D may be TRBD2 (6 bases). Germline V lookup: CDR1 LGHDT, CDR2 YNNKEL (reference sequence). Trimming shortened V by 8 bases and J by 4 bases, and 18 bases separated the two germline ends. CDR3 length: 15 residues. The sequenced CDR3 bases are TGTGCCAGCCGCGGGGCGGGGAGAGATTACAATGAG. It encodes CASRGAGRDYNE. The entire CDR3 protein is CASRGAGRDYNEQFF.

Note on this clone: The read is 3 residues too short to cover the CDR3 end, so that end is filled in from the germline J gene. V usage is TRBV15 and J usage is TRBJ2-1; 7 bases are a match to TRBD2. CDR1 and CDR2 (germline): LNHNV, YYDKDF (reference sequence). The CDR3 covers 15 residues. Germline trimming cut 4 bases from V and 1 base from J; bases unmatched to any gene: 4. The CDR3 bases that were read are TGTGCCACCAGCAAAGGGACTATTTCCTACAATGAG. Translated: CATSKGTISYNE. The CDR3, in full, reads CATSKGTISYNEQFF.

A remark on this clone: Read sequence stops 3 residues before the CDR3 end, and the germline J gene provides the missing end. The genes are TRBV13 and TRBJ1-4, with 9 bases fitting TRBD1. The CDR3 has 15 amino acids. Germline V gene data show CDR1 as PRHDT and CDR2 as FYEKMQ (reference sequence). CDR3 residues: CASSIEGQGREKLFF. The DNA read from the CDR3 is TGTGCCAGCAGCATTGAGGGACAGGGAAGAGAGAAA.

Worth noting for this clone: The read stops 3 residues short of the end of the CDR3; the missing end is completed from the germline J gene. V is TRBV19 and J is TRBJ1-4; D gene uncertain. The CDR3 loop spans 14 amino acids. Germline CDR1 and CDR2: LNHDA and SQIVND (reference sequence). Between the trimmed V and J ends, which lost 3 bases and 8 bases, there was a span of 13 bases. The chain's CDR3 is CASSISSGIEKLFF. Incomplete CDR3 DNA: TGTGCCAGTAGTATTTCGTCGGGGATCGAAAAA.

A word on this clone: The missing CDR3 end, 3 residues past where the read stops, is filled in from the germline J gene. The chain couples TRBV19 to TRBJ1-1; tentatively, D is TRBD1 (5 bases). The CDR3 spans 13 residues. Germline values: CDR1 LNHDA, CDR2 SQIVND (reference sequence). With 8 bases removed from V and 6 bases from J, the gap between germline ends came to 16 bases. The CDR3 here is CASGYGTGAEAFF. CDR3 DNA (partial): TGTGCCAGTGGCTATGGGACGGGGGCTGAA.

With respect to this clone: Mismatch with germline at one junction end may stem from a read error. The read terminates 3 residues ahead of where the CDR3 ends, so the germline J gene completes it. The chain links TRBV4-2 to TRBJ2-1; 13 bases match TRBD2. CDR1 is LGHNA and CDR2 is YNFKEQ in the germline V gene. This CDR3 comprises 17 residues. CDR3 region: CASSQDIGLAGVDEQFF. The DNA read from the CDR3 is TGCGCCAGCAGCCAAGATATTGGACTAGCGGGAGTGGATGAG.

Of note for this clone: With the read ending 3 residues before the CDR3 end, the germline J gene is used to fill in that end. The chain links TRBV5-3 to TRBJ2-3, with TRBD1 matching 10 bases. TRBV5-3 is flagged as an ORF with uncertain function. The CDR3 is 16 amino acids. V lost 4 bases to trimming and J lost 2 bases; unmatched junction nucleotides: 7. CDR3 DNA, as far as it was read: TGTGCCAGAAGCCCCCGGGACAGGGGACACACAGATACG. This translates into CARSPRDRGHTDT. The whole CDR3 sequence reads CARSPRDRGHTDTQYF.

Here the CDR3 reads CASSWGLAGGEQFF. The sequenced CDR3 bases are TGTGCCAGCAGCTGGGGACTAGCGGGGGGTGAG. The chain couples TRBV7-9 to TRBJ2-1; 15 bases line up with TRBD2. The read finishes 3 residues shy of the CDR3 end, and the germline J gene is used to complete it. Germline assignment: CDR1 SEHNR and CDR2 FQNEAQ (reference sequence). The CDR3 is 14 residues long. V lost 4 bases, J lost 9 bases, and 1 base stayed unmatched.

CDR3 DNA (partial): TGTGCCAGCAGCCAGGAAATTAGTAATGGC. It yields the protein CASSQEISNG. The entire CDR3 protein reads CASSQEISNGYTF. The chain combines TRBV7-9 with TRBJ1-2; D gene uncertain. From the germline J gene comes the end of the CDR3, since the read stops 3 residues before it. The CDR3 is 13 residues long. In germline, CDR1 is SEHNR, CDR2 FQNEAQ (reference sequence). The V end lost 5 bases, the J end lost 6 bases, and 13 bases lay between the germline ends.